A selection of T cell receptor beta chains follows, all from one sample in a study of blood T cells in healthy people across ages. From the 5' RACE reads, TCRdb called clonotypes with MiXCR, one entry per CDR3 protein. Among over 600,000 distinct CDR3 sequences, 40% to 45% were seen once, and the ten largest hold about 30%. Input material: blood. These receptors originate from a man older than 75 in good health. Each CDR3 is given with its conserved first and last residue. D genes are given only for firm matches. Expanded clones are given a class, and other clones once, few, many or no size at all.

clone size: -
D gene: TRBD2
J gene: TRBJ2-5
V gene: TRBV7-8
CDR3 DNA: TGTGCCGGCAGCTTAGCGGGGGGCTACCAAGAGACCCAGTACTTC
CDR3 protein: CAGSLAGGYQETQYF

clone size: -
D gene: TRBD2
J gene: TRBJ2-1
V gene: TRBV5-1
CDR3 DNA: TGCGCCAGCAGCTTTAGCGGGGGAGAAAATGAGCAGTTCTTC
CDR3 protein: CASSFSGGENEQFF

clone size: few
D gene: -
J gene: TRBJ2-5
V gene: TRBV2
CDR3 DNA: TGTGCCAGCAGTGCCTCGACGGGGGTGCCGGAGACCCAGTACTTC
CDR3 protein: CASSASTGVPETQYF

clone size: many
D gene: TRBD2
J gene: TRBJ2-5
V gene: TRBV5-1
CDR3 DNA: TGCGCCAGCAGCGCAGGACTAGCGGGTGTACAAGAGACCCAGTACTTC
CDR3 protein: CASSAGLAGVQETQYF

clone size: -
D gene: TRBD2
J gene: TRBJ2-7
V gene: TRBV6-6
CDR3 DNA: TGTGCCAGCAACCAGCGGGAGGGCTCCTTCGAGCAGTACTTC
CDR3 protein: CASNQREGSFEQYF

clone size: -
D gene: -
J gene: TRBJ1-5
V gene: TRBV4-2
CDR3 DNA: TGTACCAGCAGCCAAGACGGGGGGGCGAGGCAGCCCCAGCATTTT
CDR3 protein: CTSSQDGGARQPQHF

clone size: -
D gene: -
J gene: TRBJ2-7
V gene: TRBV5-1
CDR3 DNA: TGCGCCAGCAGCCAAGCAACTACTAGCTACCACGAGCAGTACTTC
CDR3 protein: CASSQATTSYHEQYF

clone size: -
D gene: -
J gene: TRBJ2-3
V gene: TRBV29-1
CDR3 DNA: TGCAGCGTTGGGGGGGTTCAGCTGAACACAGATACGCAGTATTTT
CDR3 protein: CSVGGVQLNTDTQYF

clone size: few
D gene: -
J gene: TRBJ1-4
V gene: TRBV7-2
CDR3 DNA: TGTGCCAGCAGCTTAGATCAGACAGAATTCGGAGAAAAACTGTTTTTT
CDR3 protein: CASSLDQTEFGEKLFF

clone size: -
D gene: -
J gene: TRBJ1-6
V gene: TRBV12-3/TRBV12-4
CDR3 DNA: TGTGCCAGCAGCTACAGGGAGGGGGTTCCCCTCCACTTT
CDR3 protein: CASSYREGVPLHF

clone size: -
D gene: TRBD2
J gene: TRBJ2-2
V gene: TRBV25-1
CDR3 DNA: TGTGCCAGCAGCCCTGGGGGGGCGAACACCGGGGAGCTGTTTTTT
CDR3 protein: CASSPGGANTGELFF

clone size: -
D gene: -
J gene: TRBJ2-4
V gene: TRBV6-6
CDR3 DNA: TGTGCCAGCAGTTACTCCGTAGCCCAGTACTTC
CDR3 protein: CASSYSVAQYF

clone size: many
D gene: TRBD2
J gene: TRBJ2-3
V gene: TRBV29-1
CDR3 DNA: TGCAGCGTTGAGGGCGGGGGGTTTTCAGATACGCAGTATTTT
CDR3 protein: CSVEGGGFSDTQYF

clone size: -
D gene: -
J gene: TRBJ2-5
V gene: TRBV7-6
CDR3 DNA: TGTGCCAGCAGCCCCTCGACCCGACCAGGGACCCAGTACTTC
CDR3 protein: CASSPSTRPGTQYF

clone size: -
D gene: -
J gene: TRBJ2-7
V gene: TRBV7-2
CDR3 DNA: TGTGCCAGCAGCTTATACGGAAACTACGAGCAGTACTTC
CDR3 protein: CASSLYGNYEQYF

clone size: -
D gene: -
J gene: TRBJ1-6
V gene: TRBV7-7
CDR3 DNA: TGTGCTAGCAGCCTCGGCCCGGACCCCTGGGAACCCCTCCACTTT
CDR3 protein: CASSLGPDPWEPLHF

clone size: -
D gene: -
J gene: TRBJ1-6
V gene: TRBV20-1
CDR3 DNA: TGCAGTGCGCACCGAGCAGGGATCAATTCACCCCTCCACTTT
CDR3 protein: CSAHRAGINSPLHF

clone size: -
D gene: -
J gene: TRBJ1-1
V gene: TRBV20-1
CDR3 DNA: TGCAGTGTACCAATAAGGAACACTGAAGCTTTCTTT
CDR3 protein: CSVPIRNTEAFF